The present entry profiles one T cell receptor beta chain with its context. This sample is part of a study of blood T cell repertoires in COVID-19. About the research overall: T cells, B-cell-depleted T cells, or PBMCs provided the cDNA or gDNA that served as material.

This table comes from immunoSEQ multiplex PCR, and its TCRdb copy is limited to in-frame clones, with some not included. Seen here are roughly 360,000 clones, about 89% observed once, and the top ten hold 1.3%. The CDR3 covers 15 residues. The trim removed 5 bases at V and 8 bases at J, leaving 10 bases unmatched. Germline CDR1 is WNHNN and CDR2 is SYGVQD (reference sequence). The TCR was taken from a young man who had recovered from COVID-19. The rearrangement joins TRBV10-1 to TRBJ2-1, with TRBD1 matching over 9 bases. The sample was PBMCs or T cells enriched from blood (not recorded which). CDR3 DNA sequence: TGCGCCAGCAGTATTGAAACAGGGGGCATCGATGAGCAGTTCTTC. Its translation: CASSIETGGIDEQFF.